Shown below are 4 T cell receptor beta chains from a single sample sequenced in a study of T cells in Graves' hyperthyroidism and ophthalmopathy (dated by TCRdb to the late 2010s). Receptor amplification or capture employed multiplex PCR. Sequencing was carried out with an Illumina HiSeq 2000. Amplification of TCR beta CDR3 regions was carried out from RNA transcripts. The first round of RT-PCR for the TCR CDR3 was performed with the HTBI primer set and the Qiagen OneStep RT-PCR kit. The public reads were run again by TCRdb, first through fastp at Q25 and then through MiXCR, and only productive beta chains were kept. Entries are consolidated by CDR3 protein sequence, retaining the most common genes and DNA. Present in this sample are fewer than 250,000 distinct CDR3 sequences, around 25% of which were seen just once. The ten largest clones capture about a third of the sample. Material for sequencing was blood. The receptor set was obtained from a woman in her thirties or forties with Graves' ophthalmopathy.

This clonotype was seen at least ten times. The V call is TRBV6-4, the J call TRBJ1-1; D uncertain. CDR1 is MRHNA, CDR2 SNTAGT, per germline. The CDR3 extends over 14 amino acids. V lost 6 bases and J lost 2, with 13 bases in between. The CDR3 reads CASSLDGENTEAFF. In DNA form, the CDR3 reads TGTGCCAGCAGCCTGGACGGGGAAAACACTGAAGCTTTCTTT.

This clonotype was observed at least ten times. V usage is TRBV6-1 and J usage is TRBJ1-1; D remains ambiguous. The ends were cut back, 7 bases at V and 4 bases at J, with 7 bases in the middle. Germline V gene lookup returns CDR1 MNHNS and CDR2 SASEGT. The CDR3 has 11 residues. The CDR3 reads CASNEGTEAFF. The CDR3 region has the DNA TGTGCCAGCAACGAAGGCACTGAAGCTTTCTTT.

This clonotype was detected many times. The chain links TRBV20-1 to TRBJ1-2, with D maybe TRBD1 (6 bases). Germline-derived CDR1 and CDR2 are DFQATT and SNEGSKA (reference sequence). The CDR3 totals 12 residues. Deletions cut 6 bases from V and 5 bases from J, with 13 bases between. The CDR3 DNA reads as TGCAGTGCCGCCCGGGACATATATGGCTACACCTTC. It is translated as CSAARDIYGYTF.

This clonotype was detected a few times. CDR3 sequence: CASNRVAEAFF. The CDR3 DNA follows: TGTGCCAGCAACAGGGTCGCTGAAGCTTTCTTT. V gene TRBV6-2 or TRBV6-3 combines with J gene TRBJ1-1; TRBD1 is a possible D gene (6 bases). The CDR3 consists of 11 residues. Germline V CDR1 and CDR2: MNHEY, SVGEGT. V lost 7 bases and J lost 6, with 9 bases in between.